These T cell receptor beta chains were read from a single sample in a study of T cell repertoires in cytomegalovirus infection. TCRdb re-analysed the reads in MiXCR, keeping a single row per CDR3 protein. Of more than 650,000 distinct CDR3 sequences in the sample, 35% are singletons; the top ten hold around 2.8%. The sequenced material came from PBMCs. Receptor source: a human donor in good health (CMV status not recorded). Some clones in this sample may be carry-over from other donors' samples. CDR3s leave out the opening cysteine and the closing phenylalanine or tryptophan. D genes are given only for firm matches.

D	V	CDR3
-	TRBV9	ASRGELYGYT
TRBD2	TRBV28	ASSSASGGAADTQY
-	TRBV29-1	SVGRGTYNEQF
-	TRBV11-2	ASSLILQSIDEQF
-	TRBV7-9	DSIYGEHEQF
-	TRBV30	AFRARVEAGELF
-	TRBV19	ASRSYGYT
TRBD1	TRBV11-2	ASSFIQGEKLF
-	TRBV6-5	ASSPLDGGSTEAF
-	TRBV5-1	ASSLAGGVIQETQY
-	TRBV12-3/TRBV12-4	ASSPGRNTEAF
-	TRBV28	ATSDWKETQY
TRBD2	TRBV7-9	ASSLAASGRPAGELF
-	TRBV28	ASSLFPTSSNYGYT
-	TRBV7-2	ASSLHTGATDTQY
TRBD1	TRBV25-1	ASSDRVGAYNEQF
-	TRBV20-1	SARVLAGARGEQF
TRBD1	TRBV27	ASSFYRTGAYGYT
-	TRBV28	ASSGGDTEAF
-	TRBV7-2	ASSSRGGVTDTQY
TRBD2	TRBV18	ASSPPLPGGLTYEQY
-	TRBV27	ASSLARQNYGYT
-	TRBV20-1	SALPRLTGELF
-	TRBV4-1	ASSSREFGEQF
-	TRBV7-9	ASSFFPGGSSYNEQF
TRBD2	TRBV6-1	ASRLADARGELF
TRBD2	TRBV28	ASSSKGLTEQF
-	TRBV6-1	ASRPSSVGLLQPQH
-	TRBV27	ASRMKPGTYHTTYYEQY
TRBD1	TRBV19	ASSWFWGTGPYNEQF
-	TRBV28	ASSSGRSSYEQY
TRBD2	TRBV7-9	ASSHPGLARLEQF
-	TRBV10-3	AISESRELYGYT
-	TRBV7-6	ASSLIADLTDTQY
-	TRBV27	ASRVGGRGMDTQY
-	TRBV30	AWSPGDREEY
-	TRBV7-7	ATRHRTGDSGNTIY
-	TRBV7-2	ASSLRSVWPGEQY
-	TRBV19	ASNSGRQETQY
-	TRBV7-6	ASSPRGGSPLH
-	TRBV27	ASSLRPPQGYSEKLF
-	TRBV7-8	ASSLSKQLPPF
TRBD2	TRBV10-3	AISDAAGADEQF
TRBD2	TRBV19	ASSIPGLAGVVNTQY